This T cell receptor (beta chain) was identified in a study of blood T cells in healthy people across ages. Per the germline V gene, CDR1 is MDHEN and CDR2 is SYDVKM. V was cut by 3 bases and J by 7 bases, with 18 bases left in between. The CDR3 extends over 15 amino acids. Using a J-beta primer mix together with a sample-barcoded 5' primer, a second PCR was run for roughly 6 to 11 cycles. TCRdb reprocessed the 5' RACE reads via MiXCR and lists one record per CDR3 protein. This table has approximately 1.5 million distinct CDR3 sequences, about 31% appearing once. This TCR came from a woman in her 30s in good health. Sequencing was performed on blood. The chain combines TRBV28 with TRBJ1-2, with TRBD1 as a possible D gene (6 bases). The CDR3 bases are TGTGCCAGCAGTTTGTCCAATAATCGAGGGGGTGGCTACACCTTC. Translated, it gives CASSLSNNRGGGYTF.